These 16 T cell receptor beta chains originate from one sample sequenced in a study of cytomegalovirus exposure and HLA in healthy donors. 60 Vbeta and 13 Jbeta primers were used in PCR. The assay was immunoSEQ multiplex PCR, and TCRdb's table has in-frame clones only and misses some. The repertoire includes fewer than 200,000 clones, about 83% of them detected once, and roughly 3% sits in the top ten. The sample was PBMCs. Every receptor here comes from a female donor in good health and CMV-seronegative.

This clone was seen a handful of times. V and J are TRBV19 and TRBJ1-2; D perhaps matches TRBD1 (5 bases). From germline, CDR1 is LNHDA and CDR2 SQIVND (reference sequence). CDR3 length equals 15 residues. The ends were cut back, 9 bases at V and 7 bases at J, with 24 bases in the middle. CDR3 bases: TGTGCCAGCGAACCCGGGAGAGGGGAGAAGGGTGGCTACACCTTC. Its translation: CASEPGRGEKGGYTF.

The chain combines TRBV6-5 with TRBJ2-1; D unclear. Germline lookup yields CDR1 MNHEY and CDR2 SVGAGI. This CDR3 is 15 amino acids long. The V gene lost 2 bases and the J gene lost 0 bases, with 8 bases spanning the gap. This chain's CDR3 is CASSYGGSSYNEQFF. For the CDR3, the DNA is TGTGCCAGCAGTTACGGCGGTAGCTCCTACAATGAGCAGTTCTTC.

The chain employs TRBV12-5 and TRBJ2-2; D uncertain. V was shortened by 1 base and J by 3 bases, with 6 bases between the two germline ends. The CDR3 is made up of 14 amino acids. Germline V gene lookup returns CDR1 LGHNT and CDR2 FRNRAP. CDR3 amino acids: CASGLGADTGELFF. The CDR3 DNA sequence: TGTGCTAGTGGTTTGGGGGCCGACACCGGGGAGCTGTTTTTT.

The chain links TRBV18 to TRBJ2-7; 9 nucleotides match TRBD2. J was trimmed by 3 bases and V by 3 bases; bases with no gene match: 3. Germline CDR1 and CDR2: KGHSH and LQKENI. The CDR3 sequence is 14 residues long. In DNA, the CDR3 is TGTGCCAGCTCACCGGGAGCGGGGGGCTACGAGCAGTACTTC. Translating gives CASSPGAGGYEQYF.

The chain recombines TRBV2 with TRBJ2-3, with 10 positions matching TRBD1. V gave up 10 bases and J gave up 0 bases; unmatched junction bases: 10. There are 16 residues in the CDR3. Germline loops: CDR1 SNHLY, CDR2 FYNNEI. The CDR3 coding sequence is TGTGCCACCGCGGACAGGGGGAGAGAAAGCACAGATACGCAGTATTTT. It specifies CATADRGRESTDTQYF.

V and J are TRBV19 and TRBJ2-1; no clear D. V dropped 3 bases and J dropped 7 bases, with 13 bases sitting between them. Germline assignment: CDR1 LNHDA and CDR2 SQIVND (reference sequence). This CDR3 spans 14 amino acids. The CDR3 bases are TGTGCCAGTAGTATGATTGGGCAAGCTAATGAGCAGTTCTTC. This translates into CASSMIGQANEQFF.

This sequence joins TRBV6-6 and TRBJ1-1; D gene ambiguous. Trimming left V 5 bases short and J 10 bases short, with 11 bases between. Germline V CDR1 and CDR2: MNHNY, SVGAGI (reference sequence). There are 11 residues in the CDR3. The CDR3 is CASSPFAGAFF. The CDR3 DNA reads TGTGCCAGCAGTCCTTTTGCGGGAGCTTTCTTT.

This chain uses TRBV4-2 with TRBJ1-1, with D possibly matching TRBD1 (5 bases). This CDR3 region has 13 residues. From germline, CDR1 is LGHNA and CDR2 YNFKEQ. With 4 bases removed from V and 3 bases from J, the gap between germline ends came to 9 bases. The CDR3 DNA is TGTGCCAGCAGCCGAGGGGAGGACACTGAAGCTTTCTTT. This translates into CASSRGEDTEAFF.

This sequence joins TRBV7-8 and TRBJ1-4, with D possibly TRBD1 on 6 matching bases. CDR1 and CDR2 (germline): SGHVS, FQNEAQ. This CDR3 region has 16 residues. V was cut by 5 bases and J by 4 bases, with 17 bases left in between. CDR3 coding DNA: TGTGCCAGCAGCCAATTTGGACAGCCTCGTAATGAAAAACTGTTTTTT. This sequence encodes CASSQFGQPRNEKLFF. The full variable domain, in which reference TRBV7-8 and TRBJ1-4 provide the parts outside the CDR3, is GAGVSQSPRYKVAKRGQDVALRCDPISGHVSLFWYQQALGQGPEFLTYFQNEAQLDKSGLPSDRFFAERPEGSVSTLKIQRTQQEDSAVYLCASSQFGQPRNEKLFFGSGTQLSVL.

This rearrangement joins TRBV5-4 to TRBJ1-2; D gene uncertain. Trimming pared 0 bases from V and 4 bases from J, leaving 4 bases between. The CDR3 totals 12 residues. Germline V gene data show CDR1 as SGHNT and CDR2 as YYREEE (reference sequence). CDR3 region: CASSLAGYGYTF. CDR3 DNA: TGTGCCAGCAGCTTGGCCGGCTATGGCTACACCTTC.

The chain employs TRBV19 and TRBJ2-5; TRBD2 matches at 11 bases. V lost 6 bases to trimming and J lost 2 bases; unmatched junction nucleotides: 8. This CDR3 contains 16 residues. Germline lookup yields CDR1 LNHDA and CDR2 SQIVND (reference sequence). CDR3 residues: CASRNLLAGEQETQYF. The CDR3 bases are TGTGCCAGTAGGAACCTACTAGCGGGGGAGCAAGAGACCCAGTACTTC.

The V gene is TRBV7-8, the J gene TRBJ1-2, with D possibly being TRBD1 (6 bases). The germline V and J ends were trimmed by 1 base and 5 bases, with 14 bases remaining between them. CDR1 and CDR2 from the germline V gene are SGHVS and FQNEAQ. The CDR3 sequence is 15 residues long. CDR3 coding DNA: TGTGCCAGCAGCTTAGGGACAGCCTCCCCTTATGGCTACACCTTC. It yields the protein CASSLGTASPYGYTF.

This chain joins TRBV7-3 and TRBJ2-3; D might be TRBD2 (5 bases). Looked up from germline, CDR1 is SGHTA and CDR2 is FQGTGA. CDR3 length: 14 residues. V was pared by 2 bases and J by 3 bases, with 9 bases between. The CDR3 sequence: CASSLYPGTDTQYF. CDR3 DNA: TGTGCCAGCAGCTTATATCCGGGAACAGATACGCAGTATTTT. The full variable domain, its missing parts supplied by reference TRBV7-3 and TRBJ2-3, is GAGVSQTPSNKVTEKGKYVELRCDPISGHTALYWYRQSLGQGPEFLIYFQGTGAADDSGLPNDRFFAVRPEGSVSTLKIQRTERGDSAVYLCASSLYPGTDTQYFGPGTRLTVL.

The chain links TRBV6-6 to TRBJ2-7; perhaps TRBD1 as D (5 bases). The CDR3 is 14 amino acids. Germline V gives CDR1 MNHNY, CDR2 SVGAGI (reference sequence). Trimming took off 4 bases at V and 0 bases at J, with 10 bases between the two ends. The CDR3 DNA reads as TGTGCCAGCAGTTTCCCGACAGCCTCCTACGAGCAGTACTTC. This sequence encodes CASSFPTASYEQYF.

The chain is built from TRBV10-3 and TRBJ2-7, with 13 nucleotides matching TRBD2. V lost 3 bases to trimming and J lost 3 bases; unmatched junction nucleotides: 2. CDR1 and CDR2 from the germline V gene are ENHRY and SYGVKD. The CDR3 is 15 residues long. For the CDR3, the DNA is TGTGCCATCAGTGACTGGACTAGCGGGGGCTACGAGCAGTACTTC. It is translated as CAISDWTSGGYEQYF.

The V call is TRBV7-9, the J call TRBJ2-7; 8 nucleotides match TRBD1. Germline V CDR1 and CDR2: SEHNR, FQNEAQ (reference sequence). There are 13 residues in the CDR3. J was trimmed by 6 bases and V by 4 bases; bases with no gene match: 5. The CDR3 reads CASSSGQGIEQYF. CDR3 bases: TGTGCCAGCAGCTCCGGACAGGGTATCGAGCAGTACTTC.